This T cell receptor (beta chain) was observed in a study of T cell repertoires in cytomegalovirus infection. Whole-study context: Shared public TCR beta signatures pointed to both CMV infection and a matching HLA type.

Study results and limitations: Pooled public TCR beta family frequency picked out CMV carriers with the relevant HLA. The study found HLA-C-restricted CMV-specific TCR beta clonotypes dominating the ex vivo response.

TCRdb processed the reads anew with MiXCR; each CDR3 protein has one entry. The sample shows fewer than 300,000 distinct CDR3 sequences, about 25% of them seen only once. The table lists this clonotype with many counts. The antigen remains undetermined. Sequenced sample: PBMCs. The receptor's source is a human donor in good health (CMV status not recorded). Some clones in this sample may be carry-over from other donors' samples.

The CDR3 is CASSPEVAVSNYGYTF. The CDR3 DNA reads TGTGCCAGCAGCCCCGAGGTCGCAGTATCCAACTATGGCTACACCTTC. This rearrangement joins TRBV7-2 to TRBJ1-2; D call uncertain. The CDR3 is made up of 16 amino acids. V was trimmed by 5 bases and J by 2 bases, leaving 18 bases between them. CDR1 and CDR2 (germline): SGHTA, FQGNSA.